This TCR beta chain was sequenced in a study of cytomegalovirus exposure and HLA in healthy donors. Findings of the study overall: It was assumed in the presence/absence analyses that sequencing depth was roughly uniform across donors.

The ends were cut back, 2 bases at V and 13 bases at J, with 13 bases in the middle. Germline V gene lookup returns CDR1 SGHNT and CDR2 YYREEE (reference sequence). This CDR3 comprises 12 residues. The primer mix had 60 Vbeta and 13 Jbeta primers. Per the study methods: A later analysis counted 70 million to 85 million unique TCR beta chains, around 10 million shared. Sequencing used immunoSEQ multiplex PCR; TCRdb keeps in-frame clones, though not all of them. V, J and clone size were drawn from that table, and D and trimming were deduced from the DNA. Of 95,000 to 150,000 clones in the sample, 77% were seen once. In the case of this clone: Its cognate antigen is unknown.

This TCR was recovered from a human donor in good health. Sequenced material: PBMCs. The rearrangement links TRBV5-4 to TRBJ2-1; the D gene is possibly TRBD1 (6 bases). DNA for the CDR3: TGTGCCAGCAGCTTAACCGGACAGACACAGTTCTTC. Encoded protein: CASSLTGQTQFF.